A selection of T cell receptor beta chains follows, all from one sample in a study of cytomegalovirus exposure and HLA in healthy donors. Some clones are missing from TCRdb's copy, which holds only in-frame ones; the method was immunoSEQ multiplex PCR. The repertoire has around 150,000 clones, roughly four fifths of them found once; the top ten carry approximately 2%. The sample comprised PBMCs. These receptors were collected from a man in his thirties or forties in good health and CMV-seronegative. Both conserved end residues are part of each CDR3. A D gene is named only where the DNA matches it firmly. Clone size, where shown, is once, few, many, or a class for clones that have expanded.

TRBJ1-2 - TRBV15 - 13 CATSRDQRQGYTF TGTGCCACCAGCAGAGATCAGAGACAGGGCTACACCTTC
TRBJ2-1 - TRBV6-5 TRBD2 15 CASSYNRDYPHEQFF TGTGCCAGCAGTTATAACCGGGACTACCCCCATGAGCAGTTCTTC
TRBJ2-2 once TRBV19 TRBD2 17 CASSIPPLAGNTGELFF TGTGCCAGTAGTATCCCCCCCCTAGCGGGAAACACCGGGGAGCTGTTTTTT
TRBJ1-1 - TRBV19 - 13 CASGISFNTEAFF TGTGCCAGTGGCATCTCCTTTAACACTGAAGCTTTCTTT
TRBJ2-1 - TRBV6-5 - 15 CASSYSGGSLSEQFF TGTGCCAGCAGTTACTCAGGGGGTAGCTTGAGTGAGCAGTTCTTC
TRBJ1-3 - TRBV7-9 TRBD1 13 CASGQGVGNTIYF TGTGCCAGCGGACAGGGGGTTGGAAACACCATATATTTT
TRBJ2-3 - TRBV18 - 16 CASSPSGTEGTDTQYF TGTGCCAGCTCACCATCCGGCACAGAAGGAACAGATACGCAGTATTTT
TRBJ1-5 - TRBV23-1 - 16 CASSQSWGGGNQPQHF TGCGCCAGCAGTCAATCGTGGGGGGGTGGCAATCAGCCCCAGCATTTT
TRBJ2-5 - TRBV18 - 15 CASSPALAGQETQYF TGTGCCAGCTCACCAGCTTTGGCAGGCCAAGAGACCCAGTACTTC
TRBJ2-3 - TRBV9 TRBD2 18 CASSVGTSGSVGADTQYF TGTGCCAGCAGCGTAGGGACTAGCGGGAGTGTAGGGGCAGATACGCAGTATTTT
TRBJ2-7 - TRBV18 TRBD1 14 CASSRDRDLAEQYF TGTGCCAGCTCCCGGGACAGGGATCTTGCCGAGCAGTACTTC
TRBJ1-2 - TRBV11-2 - 13 CASSLDGNYGYTF TGTGCCAGCAGCTTAGACGGTAACTATGGCTACACCTTC
TRBJ1-5 - TRBV19 - 13 CASSPQREQPQHF TGTGCCAGTAGTCCCCAACGGGAGCAGCCCCAGCATTTT
TRBJ2-5 - TRBV7-6 TRBD2 15 CASSSLTSVQETQYF TGTGCCAGCAGCTCACTGACTAGCGTCCAAGAGACCCAGTACTTC
TRBJ2-6 - TRBV28 - 15 CASRSPSSGANVLTF TGTGCCAGCAGAAGTCCCAGCTCTGGGGCCAACGTCCTGACTTTC
TRBJ1-5 - TRBV6-1 TRBD1 14 CASSEQGAFEPQHF TGTGCCAGCAGTGAGCAGGGGGCGTTTGAGCCCCAGCATTTT
TRBJ2-3 - TRBV6-1 - 16 CASSEGREEYTDTQYF TGTGCCAGCAGTGAAGGGAGGGAGGAGTACACAGATACGCAGTATTTT
TRBJ1-3 - TRBV5-1 TRBD1 16 CASSPGTGNSGNTIYF TGCGCCAGCAGCCCAGGGACAGGAAACTCTGGAAACACCATATATTTT
TRBJ2-1 - TRBV7-3 TRBD1 16 CASSPEDRGLYNEQFF TGTGCCAGCAGCCCCGAGGACAGGGGGCTTTACAATGAGCAGTTCTTC
TRBJ2-1 - TRBV5-1 - 12 CASSLEEDEQFF TGCGCCAGCAGCTTGGAAGAGGATGAGCAGTTCTTC
TRBJ2-7 - TRBV2 TRBD2 15 CASRFWAGGSYEQYF TGTGCCAGCAGGTTTTGGGCGGGGGGGTCCTACGAGCAGTACTTC
TRBJ2-7 - TRBV10-3 TRBD1 16 CAISRRGQGAYDEQYF TGTGCCATCAGCCGGCGAGGGCAGGGGGCTTACGACGAGCAGTACTTC
TRBJ2-5 - TRBV5-1 TRBD2 15 CASSLTEAGGKTQYF TGCGCCAGCAGCTTGACCGAGGCGGGAGGCAAGACCCAGTACTTC
TRBJ2-7 - TRBV6-5 TRBD1 15 CASSLLTGGLYEQYF TGTGCCAGCAGCCTCCTGACAGGGGGCCTCTACGAGCAGTACTTC
TRBJ2-1 - TRBV6-5 TRBD1 14 CASSYRTGVNEQFF TGTGCCAGCAGTTACAGGACAGGGGTCAATGAGCAGTTCTTC
TRBJ2-2 - TRBV4-2 - 15 CASSQAERDTGELFF TGTGCCAGCAGCCAAGCTGAGCGGGACACCGGGGAGCTGTTTTTT
TRBJ2-2 - TRBV29-1 - 14 CSVGKGGDTGELFF TGCAGCGTTGGAAAGGGGGGGGACACCGGGGAGCTGTTTTTT
TRBJ2-6 - TRBV5-4 - 17 CASSLATDRSGANVLTF TGTGCCAGCAGCTTGGCGACTGACCGCTCTGGGGCCAACGTCCTGACTTTC
TRBJ1-5 - TRBV28 TRBD1 15 CASRYDRGQAQPQHF TGTGCCAGCAGATATGACAGGGGGCAAGCTCAGCCCCAGCATTTT
TRBJ2-7 - TRBV11-2 TRBD2 16 CASSQGIAGEGDEQYF TGTGCCAGCAGCCAGGGAATAGCGGGAGAGGGTGACGAGCAGTACTTC
TRBJ2-7 few TRBV25-1 TRBD2 12 CASTSGDYEQYF TGTGCCAGCACTAGCGGGGACTACGAGCAGTACTTC
TRBJ1-1 - TRBV29-1 TRBD1 17 CSVIGTGGNRLNTEAFF TGCAGCGTAATAGGGACAGGGGGGAACAGATTGAACACTGAAGCTTTCTTT
TRBJ1-1 - TRBV7-9 - 12 CASSERGAEAFF TGTGCCAGCAGCGAGCGGGGCGCTGAAGCTTTCTTT
TRBJ1-5 - TRBV4-2 - 17 CASSPEVRGYSNQPQHF TGTGCCAGCAGCCCCGAGGTCAGGGGTTATAGCAATCAGCCCCAGCATTTT
TRBJ2-7 - TRBV27 - 10 CASRYYEQYF TGTGCCAGCAGGTACTACGAGCAGTACTTC
TRBJ2-3 - TRBV11-3 TRBD1 15 CASSNRDSFSGPQYF TGTGCCAGCAGCAACAGGGACAGCTTCTCGGGTCCGCAGTATTTT
TRBJ2-7 few TRBV28 TRBD2 15 CASSRTSGIIYEQYF TGTGCCAGCAGCCGGACTAGCGGGATTATCTACGAGCAGTACTTC
TRBJ1-5 - TRBV7-8 - 16 CASSLGGARGNQPQHF TGTGCCAGCAGCCTGGGGGGGGCGCGAGGCAATCAGCCCCAGCATTTT
TRBJ2-3 - TRBV18 - 12 CASSPIADTQYF TGTGCCAGCTCTCCAATCGCGGATACGCAGTATTTT
TRBJ2-3 - TRBV27 TRBD2 14 CASTSAGGPDTQYF TGTGCCAGCACCTCTGCGGGGGGGCCAGATACGCAGTATTTT
TRBJ2-7 - TRBV6-1 TRBD1 14 CASSGTGGIYEQYF TGTGCCAGCAGCGGGACAGGGGGCATCTACGAGCAGTACTTC
TRBJ1-5 - TRBV4-1 - 14 CASSQVGGDQPQHF TGCGCCAGCAGCCAAGTGGGGGGGGATCAGCCCCAGCATTTT
TRBJ1-3 once TRBV10-2 - 13 CASSGQPGNTIYF TGCGCCAGCAGTGGACAGCCTGGAAACACCATATATTTT
TRBJ1-1 - TRBV19 - 13 CASSMGRGTEAFF TGTGCCAGTAGTATGGGGAGAGGAACTGAAGCTTTCTTT
TRBJ2-3 - TRBV6-1 - 15 CASSAQGANTDTQYF TGTGCCAGCAGCGCACAGGGCGCGAACACAGATACGCAGTATTTT
TRBJ2-3 - TRBV28 TRBD2 15 CASSPIAGGPDTQYF TGTGCCAGCAGCCCTATAGCGGGAGGGCCGGATACGCAGTATTTT
TRBJ2-3 - TRBV5-1 TRBD2 19 CASSSRTSGSLRDTDTQYF TGCGCCAGCAGTTCTCGGACTAGCGGGAGCCTCCGGGATACAGATACGCAGTATTTT
TRBJ2-1 - TRBV19 - 12 CASSAATRGQFF TGTGCCAGTAGTGCGGCAACCCGAGGGCAGTTCTTC
TRBJ2-7 - TRBV6-5 - 14 CASSYSRLVYEQYF TGTGCCAGCAGTTACTCAAGACTAGTCTACGAGCAGTACTTC
TRBJ1-3 - TRBV6-5 - 14 CASKGRNGGNTIYF TGTGCCAGCAAAGGGAGAAACGGAGGAAACACCATATATTTT
TRBJ2-1 - TRBV6-5 TRBD2 16 CASSYSASGSYNEQFF TGTGCCAGCAGTTACTCGGCTAGCGGATCCTACAATGAGCAGTTCTTC
TRBJ2-1 once TRBV5-4 TRBD2 16 CASSPGPLAGGDEQFF TGTGCCAGCAGCCCTGGCCCGCTAGCGGGAGGTGATGAGCAGTTCTTC
TRBJ1-5 few TRBV30 TRBD1 15 CAWSVGTGVNQPQHF TGTGCCTGGAGTGTGGGGACAGGAGTCAATCAGCCCCAGCATTTT
TRBJ2-7 - TRBV6-5 TRBD1 14 CASSYPGTGGEQYF TGTGCCAGCAGTTACCCGGGGACAGGGGGCGAGCAGTACTTC